This T cell receptor (beta chain) was observed in a study of blood T cells in healthy people across ages. This clonotype was counted only a few times. Antigen specificity is unknown. Findings and limits, study-wide: Unknown donor CMV status possibly confounded expanded clonotype changes. Both naive CD4+ cell counts and diversity were greater in long-lived donors than in aged donors.

A sample-barcoded 5' primer and a J-beta primer mix were used in a second PCR of about 7 to 12 cycles. Every molecule of cDNA carried a tag from a template-switch adaptor with 12 random nucleotides. Every individual sample yielded 2.5 million or more paired-end reads (each containing CDR3). TCRdb redid the calling of the 5' RACE reads with MiXCR, one entry per CDR3 protein. The sample gives around 2 million distinct CDR3 sequences, about 39% of which show up once; around 23% is in the top ten. J was trimmed by 2 bases and V by 4 bases; bases with no gene match: 4. Germline assignment: CDR1 MNHEY and CDR2 SVGEGT. CDR3 length equals 16 residues.

The sequencing sample was made of blood. This chain connects TRBV6-2 or TRBV6-3 to TRBJ2-6; 8 nucleotides line up with TRBD1. The clonotype originates from a human donor in good health. The CDR3, as DNA: TGTGCCAGCAGTTGGCGGACAGGGACTGGGGCCAACGTCCTGACTTTC. Translating it yields CASSWRTGTGANVLTF.